The clone carrying this T cell receptor (beta chain) was seen a few times. Antigen: not known. The entry originates in a study of T cell repertoires in cytomegalovirus infection. At the level of the study: HLA-C-restricted CMV epitopes, recently identified, and well-studied HLA-B-restricted ones were used by the study. Public TCR beta signatures were indicative of both CMV infection and a matching HLA type. Study-level points and caveats: HLA-C-restricted CMV clonotypes gave the most frequent clonotype in two of eight donors. The cumulative frequency of public TCR beta families identified carriers of CMV plus the relevant HLA.

J was trimmed by 5 bases and V by 0 bases; bases with no gene match: 9. CDR3 length equals 16 residues. Germline lookup yields CDR1 MNHEY and CDR2 SMNVEV (reference sequence). TCRdb passed the reads through MiXCR, listing each CDR3 protein once. The table shows 86,000 or so distinct CDR3 sequences, with about 24% occurring only once. The TCR was taken from a human donor in good health (CMV status not recorded). Some clones in this sample may be carry-over from other donors' samples. The rearrangement joins TRBV27 to TRBJ1-2; 7 positions agree with TRBD1. The specimen comprised CD8+ T cells from cultured PBMCs, sampled from culture after CMV antigen stimulation. The CDR3 is CASSLSGGTAAYGYTF. The CDR3 coding sequence is TGTGCCAGCAGTTTATCCGGCGGGACAGCGGCTTATGGCTACACCTTC.